This T cell receptor beta chain was recovered during a study of shared clonotypes between healthy human individuals. Naive CD8 cells comprised CD45RO-negative, CCR7-positively selected cells, excluding terminally differentiated effector memory CD45RA+ cells. The CDR3 runs 15 residues. Germline V CDR1 and CDR2: MNHEY, SMNVEV (reference sequence). Profiling relied on immunoSEQ multiplex PCR, and the TCRdb table lists in-frame clones only, not all of them. The table lists approximately 720,000 clones, 92% of them singletons, with more than 20% in the top ten. The chain couples TRBV27 to TRBJ2-5; TRBD2 matches 9 bases. The assigned J gene may be wrong: the sequence end matches TRBJ2-7 better. The TCR was taken from a man in his thirties or forties in good health. The source material was naive CD8+ T cells sorted from blood. CDR3 sequence: CASSSIAGATYEQYF. For the CDR3, the DNA is TGTGCCAGCAGTTCGATAGCGGGAGCCACCTACGAGCAGTACTTC.